The sequence of this TCR beta chain was determined in a study of spatial heterogeneity in lung cancer. One entry per CDR3 protein, called by TCRdb with MiXCR from the 5' RACE reads. The sample lists under 150,000 distinct CDR3 sequences; more than 9% were seen once. This clonotype came up a few times. Time point here: blood at routine non-recurrence follow-up after resection. No cell sorting; template was whole RNA from tumor, lung tissue or PBMC. The CDR3 has 16 amino acids. Germline V gene lookup returns CDR1 MNHEY and CDR2 SVGEGT. V was clipped by 6 bases and J by 2 bases, with 17 bases between them.

This sample comprised PBMCs, obtained at follow-up. This receptor was taken from a male donor with early-stage non-small cell lung cancer. The rearrangement links TRBV6-2 or TRBV6-3 to TRBJ2-1; TRBD2 is a possible D gene (5 bases). CDR3 sequence: CASSRAAGPTYNEQFF. The CDR3 DNA follows: TGTGCCAGCAGCCGAGCCGCGGGCCCCACCTACAATGAGCAGTTCTTC.